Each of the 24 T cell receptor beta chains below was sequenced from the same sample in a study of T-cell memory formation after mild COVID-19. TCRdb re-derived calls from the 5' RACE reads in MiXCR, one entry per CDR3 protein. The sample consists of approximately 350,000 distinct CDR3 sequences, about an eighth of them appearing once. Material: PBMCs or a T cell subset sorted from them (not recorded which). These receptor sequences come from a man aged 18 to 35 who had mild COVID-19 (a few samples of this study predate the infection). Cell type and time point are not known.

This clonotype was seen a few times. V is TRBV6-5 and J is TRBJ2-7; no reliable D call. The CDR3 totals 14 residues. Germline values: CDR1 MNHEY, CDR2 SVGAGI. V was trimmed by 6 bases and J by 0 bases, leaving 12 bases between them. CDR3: CASSKMRSSYEQYF. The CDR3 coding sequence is TGTGCCAGCAGCAAGATGAGGAGCTCCTACGAGCAGTACTTC.

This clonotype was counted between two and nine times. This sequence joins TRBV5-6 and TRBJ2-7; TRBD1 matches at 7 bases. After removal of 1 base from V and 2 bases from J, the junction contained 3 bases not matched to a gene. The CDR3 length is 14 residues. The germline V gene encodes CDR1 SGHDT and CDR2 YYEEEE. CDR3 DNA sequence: TGTGCCAGCAGCTTGCCCGACAGGGCCTACGAGCAGTACTTC. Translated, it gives CASSLPDRAYEQYF.

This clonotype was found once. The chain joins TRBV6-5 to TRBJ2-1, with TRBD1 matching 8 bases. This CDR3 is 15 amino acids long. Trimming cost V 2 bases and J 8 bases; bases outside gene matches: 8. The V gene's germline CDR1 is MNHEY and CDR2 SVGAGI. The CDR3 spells CASSYPGRGLDEQFF. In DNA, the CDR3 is TGTGCCAGCAGTTACCCGGGCAGGGGGCTGGATGAGCAGTTCTTC.

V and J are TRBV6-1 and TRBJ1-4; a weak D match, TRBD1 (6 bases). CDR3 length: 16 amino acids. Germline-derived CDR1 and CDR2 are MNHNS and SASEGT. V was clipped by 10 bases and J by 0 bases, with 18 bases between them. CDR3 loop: CATWRGTYATNEKLFF. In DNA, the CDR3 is TGTGCCACCTGGAGGGGGACGTATGCAACTAATGAAAAACTGTTTTTT.

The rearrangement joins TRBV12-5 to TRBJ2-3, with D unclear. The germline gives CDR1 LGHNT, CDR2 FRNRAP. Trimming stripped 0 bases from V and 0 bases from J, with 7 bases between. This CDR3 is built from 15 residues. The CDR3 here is CASGLVQSSTDTQYF. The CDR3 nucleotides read TGTGCTAGTGGTTTGGTACAGTCTAGCACAGATACGCAGTATTTT.

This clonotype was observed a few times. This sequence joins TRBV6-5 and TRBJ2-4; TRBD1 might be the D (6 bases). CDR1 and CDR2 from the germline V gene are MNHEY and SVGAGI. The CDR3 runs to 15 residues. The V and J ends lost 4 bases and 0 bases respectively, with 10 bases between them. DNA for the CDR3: TGTGCCAGCAGTTTGACAGGCCTAGCCAAAAACATTCAGTACTTC. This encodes CASSLTGLAKNIQYF.

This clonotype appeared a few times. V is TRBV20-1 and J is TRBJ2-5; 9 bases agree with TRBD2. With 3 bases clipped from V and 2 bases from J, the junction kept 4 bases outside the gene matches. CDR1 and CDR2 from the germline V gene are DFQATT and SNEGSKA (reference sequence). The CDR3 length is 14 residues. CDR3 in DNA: TGCAGTGCTAGGGCTACTAGCGGGCAAGAGACCCAGTACTTC. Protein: CSARATSGQETQYF.

CDR3 sequence (DNA): TGTGCCAGCAGCCGAATGACAGGGCCACCCTATGGCTACACCTTC. Translation: CASSRMTGPPYGYTF. The chain joins TRBV7-2 to TRBJ1-2; 7 bases agree with TRBD1. CDR1 and CDR2 (germline): SGHTA, FQGNSA. The CDR3 covers 15 residues. The J segment lost 4 bases and the V segment lost 5 bases, leaving 10 bases of the junction unmatched.

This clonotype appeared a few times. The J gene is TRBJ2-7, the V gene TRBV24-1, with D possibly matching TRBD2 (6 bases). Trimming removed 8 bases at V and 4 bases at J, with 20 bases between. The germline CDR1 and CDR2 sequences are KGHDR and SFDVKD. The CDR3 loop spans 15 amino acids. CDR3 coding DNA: TGTGCCACCAAGGCCCGGGAGCCATTAAGTTACGAGCAGTACGTC. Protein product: CATKAREPLSYEQYV.

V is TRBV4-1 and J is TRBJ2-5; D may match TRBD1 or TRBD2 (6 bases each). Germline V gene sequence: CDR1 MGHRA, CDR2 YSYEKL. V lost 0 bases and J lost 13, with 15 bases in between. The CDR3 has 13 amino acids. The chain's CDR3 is CASSQDGRGTRYF. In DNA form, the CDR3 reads TGCGCCAGCAGCCAAGATGGCCGGGGGACACGGTACTTC.

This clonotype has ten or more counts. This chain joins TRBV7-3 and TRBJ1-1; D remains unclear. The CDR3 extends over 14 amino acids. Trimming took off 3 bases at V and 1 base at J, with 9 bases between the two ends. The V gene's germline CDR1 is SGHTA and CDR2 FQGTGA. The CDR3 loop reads CASSLNVGNTEAFF. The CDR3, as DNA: TGTGCCAGCAGCTTGAATGTGGGGAACACTGAAGCTTTCTTT.

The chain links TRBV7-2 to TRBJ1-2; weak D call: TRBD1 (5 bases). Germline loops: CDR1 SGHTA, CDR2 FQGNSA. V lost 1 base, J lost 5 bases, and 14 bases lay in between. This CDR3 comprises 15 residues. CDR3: CASSLEGRGRYGYTF. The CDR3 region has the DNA TGTGCCAGCAGCTTAGAGGGACGGGGAAGATATGGCTACACCTTC.

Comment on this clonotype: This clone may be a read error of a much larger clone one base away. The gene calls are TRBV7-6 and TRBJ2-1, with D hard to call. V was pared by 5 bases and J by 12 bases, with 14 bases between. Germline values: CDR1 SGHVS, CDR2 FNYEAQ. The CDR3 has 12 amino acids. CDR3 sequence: CASSNTDFGQFF. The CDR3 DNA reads TGTGCCAGCAGCAATACAGATTTCGGGCAGTTCTTC.

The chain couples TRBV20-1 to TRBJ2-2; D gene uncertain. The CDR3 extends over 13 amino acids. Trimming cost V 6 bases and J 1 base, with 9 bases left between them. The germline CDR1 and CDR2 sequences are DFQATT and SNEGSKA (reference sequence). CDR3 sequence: CSANDGNTGELFF. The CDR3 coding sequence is TGCAGTGCAAACGACGGGAACACCGGGGAGCTGTTTTTT.

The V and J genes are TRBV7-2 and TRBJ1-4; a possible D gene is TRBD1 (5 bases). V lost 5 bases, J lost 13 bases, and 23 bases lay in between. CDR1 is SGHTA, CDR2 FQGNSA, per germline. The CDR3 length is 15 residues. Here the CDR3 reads CASSLPAGTTRGLFF. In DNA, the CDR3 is TGTGCCAGCAGCCTCCCGGCAGGGACCACAAGGGGACTGTTTTTT.

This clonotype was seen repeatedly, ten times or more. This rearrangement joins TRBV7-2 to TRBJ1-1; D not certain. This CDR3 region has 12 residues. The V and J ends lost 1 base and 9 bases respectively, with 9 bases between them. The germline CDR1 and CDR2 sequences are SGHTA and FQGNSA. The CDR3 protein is CASSLGPRQAFF. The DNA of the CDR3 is TGTGCCAGCAGCTTAGGGCCAAGGCAAGCTTTCTTT.

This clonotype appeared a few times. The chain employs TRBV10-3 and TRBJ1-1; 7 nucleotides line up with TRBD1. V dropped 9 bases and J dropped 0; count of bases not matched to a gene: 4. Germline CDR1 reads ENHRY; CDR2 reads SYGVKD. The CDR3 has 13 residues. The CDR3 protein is CAITGQMNTEAFF. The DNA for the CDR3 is TGTGCCATTACGGGACAGATGAACACTGAAGCTTTCTTT.

The CDR3 DNA is TGTGCCAGCAGCTCCCTCCGGGGGGCGGGTCGTCAGGAGTATTTT. It is translated as CASSSLRGAGRQEYF. The rearrangement uses TRBV7-2 and TRBJ2-3; D might be TRBD2 (7 bases). Germline lookup yields CDR1 SGHTA and CDR2 FQGNSA. Trimming took 4 bases from V and 13 from J, leaving 24 bases between them. CDR3 length equals 15 residues. Full variable domain (rest looked up from reference TRBV7-2 and TRBJ2-3): GAGVSQSPSNKVTEKGKDVELRCDPISGHTALYWYRQSLGQGLEFLIYFQGNSAPDKSGLPSDRFSAERTGGSVSTLTIQRTQQEDSAVYLCASSSLRGAGRQEYFGPGTRLTVL.

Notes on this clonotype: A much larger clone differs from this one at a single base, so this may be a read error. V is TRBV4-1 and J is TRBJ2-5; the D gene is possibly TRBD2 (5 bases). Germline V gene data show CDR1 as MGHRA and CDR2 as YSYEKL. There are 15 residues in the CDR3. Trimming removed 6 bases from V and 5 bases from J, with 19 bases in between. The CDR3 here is CASRQIGLAQETQYF. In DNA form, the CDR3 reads TGCGCCAGCAGACAAATAGGACTGGCCCAGGAGACCCAGTACTTC.

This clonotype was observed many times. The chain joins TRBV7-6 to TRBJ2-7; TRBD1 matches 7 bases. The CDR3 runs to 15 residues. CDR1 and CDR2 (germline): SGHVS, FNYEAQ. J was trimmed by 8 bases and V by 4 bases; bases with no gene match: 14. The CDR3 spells CASSSPTGDPTKQYF. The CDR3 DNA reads TGTGCCAGCAGCTCGCCCACAGGGGACCCTACGAAGCAGTACTTC.

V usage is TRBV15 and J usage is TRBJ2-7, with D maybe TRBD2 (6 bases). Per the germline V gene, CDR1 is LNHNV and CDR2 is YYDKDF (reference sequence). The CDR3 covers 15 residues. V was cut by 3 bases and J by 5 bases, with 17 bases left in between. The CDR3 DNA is TGTGCCACCAGCAGGGAGTGGGGACTCGGGCACGAGCAGTACGTC. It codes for CATSREWGLGHEQYV.

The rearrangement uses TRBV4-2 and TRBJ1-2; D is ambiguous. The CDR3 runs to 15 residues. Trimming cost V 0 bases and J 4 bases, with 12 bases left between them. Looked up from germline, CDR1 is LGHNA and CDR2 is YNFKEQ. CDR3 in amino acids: CASSQDPLRFYGYTF. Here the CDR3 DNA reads TGTGCCAGCAGCCAAGATCCGCTCAGGTTCTATGGCTACACCTTC.

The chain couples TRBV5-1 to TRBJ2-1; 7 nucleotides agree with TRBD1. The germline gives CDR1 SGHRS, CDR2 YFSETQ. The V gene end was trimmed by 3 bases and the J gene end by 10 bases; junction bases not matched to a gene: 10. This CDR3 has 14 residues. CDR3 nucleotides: TGCGCCAGCAGCTCGAGAGATTCGACAGGGGAGCAGTTCTTC. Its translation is CASSSRDSTGEQFF.

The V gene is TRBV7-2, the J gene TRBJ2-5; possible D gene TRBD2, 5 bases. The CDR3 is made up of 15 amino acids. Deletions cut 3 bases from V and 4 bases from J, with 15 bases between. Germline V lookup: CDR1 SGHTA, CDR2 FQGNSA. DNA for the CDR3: TGTGCCAGCAGCTTCCGGCGTAGTGGAGGAGAGACCCAGTACTTC. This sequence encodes CASSFRRSGGETQYF.